These 25 T cell receptor delta chains were all obtained from the same sample, sequenced in a study of Vδ1+ human thymocytes. Study outcomes and limitations: Highly polyclonal TRG and TRD repertoires with Gaussian CDR3 length distributions appeared in thymus.

These receptors' targets are unknown. Extracted RNA was reverse transcribed into cDNA. CDR3 amplicons came from multiplex PCR with pooled V-gene forward and constant-region reverse primers. TCRdb called clones from the multiplex PCR reads again using CATT. Here the sample spans fewer than 90,000 delta-chain clones, 30% to 45% being singletons. The sequenced sample consisted of Vdelta1+ gamma-delta thymocytes from the thymus. The subset here: FACS-sorted CD3+ TCRalphabeta- TCRVdelta1+ TCRVdelta2- thymocytes. The receptors come from a boy less than two years old who had congenital heart surgery.

V gene TRDV1 combines with J gene TRDJ1; 10 bases line up with TRDD3. The CDR3 runs to 20 residues. The V gene's germline CDR1 is TSWWSYY and CDR2 QGS. The junction had 16 bases not matched to a gene; V was cut back by 3 bases and J by 0 bases. CDR3 in DNA: TGTGCTCTTGGGGACGAATTACCCGGGGGATACGAGGGGTACACCGATAAACTCATCTTT. It is translated as CALGDELPGGYEGYTDKLIF.

This clone showed up just a few times. The rearrangement joins TRDV1 to TRDJ1; the match to TRDD3 covers 10 bases. CDR1 and CDR2 from the germline V gene are TSWWSYY and QGS. The V and J ends lost 0 bases and 1 base, in that order; junction bases with no gene match: 32. The length of the CDR3 is 26 residues. The CDR3 is CALGELQSYIGGYIAFRISPTDKLIF. The CDR3 coding sequence is TGTGCTCTTGGGGAACTCCAATCCTACATTGGGGGATACATCGCTTTTAGGATTTCTCCCACCGATAAACTCATCTTT.

A few counts support this clone. The rearrangement links TRDV1 to TRDJ1; 11 nucleotides align to TRDD3. J was trimmed by 8 bases and V by 1 base; bases with no gene match: 12. Germline lookup yields CDR1 TSWWSYY and CDR2 QGS. The CDR3 is 17 amino acids. The CDR3 bases are TGTGCTCTTGGGGAACGGGCGTACTGGGGGATATTAGGCAAACTCATCTTT. Encoded protein: CALGERAYWGILGKLIF.

This clone was detected only a few times. The chain combines TRDV1 with TRDJ1; 13 nucleotides align to TRDD3. This CDR3 comprises 18 residues. V shed 4 bases, J shed 9 bases, and the junction held 17 bases outside the gene matches. Per the germline V gene, CDR1 is TSWWSYY and CDR2 is QGS. DNA for the CDR3: TGTGCTCTTGGGGGGTTTCCTTTCACCGTACTGGGGGATACGGAACTCATCTTT. Protein sequence: CALGGFPFTVLGDTELIF.

This chain uses TRDV1 with TRDJ2; perhaps TRDD2 as D (9 bases). V was trimmed by 4 bases and J by 1 base, leaving 28 bases between them. The CDR3 contains 21 residues. CDR1 and CDR2 from the germline V gene are TSWWSYY and QGS. CDR3 DNA sequence: TGTGCTCTTGGGGCCCTTCCTACTCGGGGGATAAAGGGATGTTTGACAGCACAACTCTTCTTT. This gives the protein CALGALPTRGIKGCLTAQLFF.

The chain employs TRDV1 and TRDJ1; D remains ambiguous. Trimming pared 2 bases from V and 2 bases from J, leaving 9 bases between. From germline, CDR1 is TSWWSYY and CDR2 QGS. This CDR3 is 14 amino acids long. In nucleotides, the CDR3 is TGTGCTCTTGGGGAAAGTACGCTAACCGATAAACTCATCTTT. Translating gives CALGESTLTDKLIF.

The chain recombines TRDV1 with TRDJ1, with TRDD3 matching 10 bases. The CDR3 contains 31 residues. J lost 0 bases, V lost 0 bases, and 46 bases had no gene match. Germline-derived CDR1 and CDR2 are TSWWSYY and QGS. CDR3 sequence reads: CALGELESAVYRVHSYVLGDAPRPNTDKLIF. The CDR3 region has the DNA TGTGCTCTTGGGGAACTAGAATCGGCGGTCTATCGAGTCCATTCCTACGTACTGGGGGATGCTCCCCGTCCTAACACCGATAAACTCATCTTT.

The chain is built from TRDV1 and TRDJ1, with D perhaps matching TRDD3 (7 bases). The CDR3 totals 22 residues. Looked up from germline, CDR1 is TSWWSYY and CDR2 is QGS. V was pared by 3 bases and J by 0 bases, with 32 bases between. For the CDR3, the DNA is TGTGCTCTTGGGGACCCCCTTCCCTACCTACTGGGGACCCCAATGTACACCGATAAACTCATCTTT. Its translation: CALGDPLPYLLGTPMYTDKLIF.

This sequence joins TRDV1 and TRDJ1, with unresolved D. The CDR3 has 14 amino acids. Germline V gene lookup returns CDR1 TSWWSYY and CDR2 QGS. Trimming left V 5 bases short and J 2 bases short, with 12 bases between. Written as DNA, the CDR3 is TGTGCTCTTGGGCGAACGCACTTTACCGATAAACTCATCTTT. Translating it yields CALGRTHFTDKLIF.

This clone was seen a single time. The gene calls are TRDV1 and TRDJ1; D is tentatively TRDD2 or TRDD3 (8 bases each). This CDR3 is 27 amino acids long. Germline V gives CDR1 TSWWSYY, CDR2 QGS. The ends were cut back, 0 bases at V and 1 base at J, with 45 bases in the middle. The CDR3 nucleotides are TGTGCTCTTGGGGAACTGATTCTAACCCTTTCTTCCTACCGAACCCGGGGATACCCCCGTGGCACCGATAAACTCATCTTT. This codes for CALGELILTLSSYRTRGYPRGTDKLIF.

This clone showed up just a few times. This chain connects TRDV1 to TRDJ1, with 7 bases fitting TRDD3. The germline gives CDR1 TSWWSYY, CDR2 QGS. Trimming cost V 0 bases and J 0 bases; bases outside gene matches: 10. The CDR3 totals 18 residues. CDR3 sequence: CALGELDGTGEYTDKLIF. The CDR3 DNA sequence: TGTGCTCTTGGGGAACTAGACGGCACTGGGGAGTACACCGATAAACTCATCTTT.

This clone was recorded a few times. V gene TRDV1 combines with J gene TRDJ1, with 12 bases that match TRDD3. The germline V gene has CDR1 TSWWSYY and CDR2 QGS. This CDR3 spans 21 amino acids. With 3 bases clipped from V and 5 bases from J, the junction kept 22 bases outside the gene matches. The CDR3 sequence: CALGELPTGLSYWGIPDKLIF. In nucleotides, the CDR3 is TGTGCTCTTGGGGAGCTTCCTACGGGGCTATCGTACTGGGGGATACCTGATAAACTCATCTTT.

The chain combines TRDV1 with TRDJ1; D is unresolved. Germline V CDR1 and CDR2: TSWWSYY, QGS. Deletions cut 1 base from V and 0 bases from J, with 18 bases between. This CDR3 region has 18 residues. CDR3 loop: CALGERSWPAVYTDKLIF. CDR3 in DNA: TGTGCTCTTGGGGAACGATCGTGGCCGGCGGTGTACACCGATAAACTCATCTTT.

The chain links TRDV2 to TRDJ1; D not resolved. With 9 bases removed from V and 2 bases from J, the gap between germline ends came to 18 bases. The CDR3 totals 14 residues. Germline CDR1 and CDR2: GEAIGNYY and EKD. The CDR3 nucleotides are TGTGCCACCGAGAATCCGACGTGTACCGATAAACTCATCTTT. Encoded protein: CATENPTCTDKLIF.

This clone was detected a few times. V usage is TRDV1 and J usage is TRDJ1; possible D gene TRDD3, 6 bases. The CDR3 extends over 19 amino acids. Trimming left V 1 base short and J 2 bases short, with 23 bases between. Germline CDR1 is TSWWSYY and CDR2 is QGS. As DNA, the CDR3 is TGTGCTCTTGGGGAACCGGTGGGGGGCCCCGGTTGTGCAACCGATAAACTCATCTTT. Translation gives CALGEPVGGPGCATDKLIF.

The chain joins TRDV1 to TRDJ1; 13 bases map to TRDD3. The V gene end was trimmed by 4 bases and the J gene end by 1 base; junction bases not matched to a gene: 27. CDR1 is TSWWSYY and CDR2 is QGS in the germline V gene. The CDR3 sequence is 24 residues long. The CDR3 nucleotides are TGTGCTCTTGGGGGCCGTGTGACGTCCTACGTTGTTACTGGGGGATACGGGGGCACCGATAAACTCATCTTT. Amino acid sequence: CALGGRVTSYVVTGGYGGTDKLIF.

The genes are TRDV1 and TRDJ1; tentatively, D is TRDD3 (7 bases). Germline values: CDR1 TSWWSYY, CDR2 QGS. The V gene lost 0 bases and the J gene lost 0 bases, with 26 bases spanning the gap. This CDR3 spans 21 amino acids. The CDR3 here is CALGELPSFRWTGDHTDKLIF. The CDR3 DNA reads as TGTGCTCTTGGGGAACTCCCGTCCTTCCGATGGACTGGGGACCACACCGATAAACTCATCTTT.

The V and J genes are TRDV1 and TRDJ1; 9 bases align to TRDD2. The germline gives CDR1 TSWWSYY, CDR2 QGS. The CDR3 consists of 22 residues. With V trimmed by 0 bases and J by 1 base, 21 bases remained unmatched. CDR3 nucleotide sequence: TGTGCTCTTGGGGAACTAAATCCTTCCTACCGATTGGGGGACTTCCTCACCGATAAACTCATCTTT. It yields the protein CALGELNPSYRLGDFLTDKLIF.

The genes are TRDV1 and TRDJ1; D call uncertain. This CDR3 is 14 amino acids long. The V end was cut by 5 bases, the J end by 0 bases, with 10 bases between. CDR1 is TSWWSYY, CDR2 QGS, per germline. As DNA, the CDR3 is TGTGCTCTTGGGAATCCTCGGTACACCGATAAACTCATCTTT. Translation: CALGNPRYTDKLIF.

In its sample, this clone was seen a few times. The chain has TRDV1 and TRDJ1, with 8 bases matching TRDD3. V gave up 3 bases and J gave up 0 bases; unmatched junction bases: 21. Germline CDR1 TSWWSYY, CDR2 QGS. The CDR3 is made up of 21 amino acids. The CDR3 spells CALGDTYWGPPPLHDTDKLIF. The CDR3 DNA reads as TGTGCTCTTGGGGATACCTACTGGGGGCCACCTCCCCTACATGACACCGATAAACTCATCTTT.

This clone occurred a few times. V and J are TRDV1 and TRDJ1, with a weak D call TRDD3 (5 bases). This CDR3 contains 19 residues. V lost 0 bases and J 4 bases, leaving 24 bases between the germline ends. The germline V gene has CDR1 TSWWSYY and CDR2 QGS. The chain's CDR3 is CALGELGRGLGDTGDKLIF. The DNA for the CDR3 is TGTGCTCTTGGGGAACTGGGGCGGGGCTTAGGCGATACTGGCGATAAACTCATCTTT.

As regards this clone: Other nucleotide sequences from this sample produce the same CDR3. The chain uses TRDV1 and TRDJ1; a possible D gene is TRDD2 (6 bases). This CDR3 is 20 amino acids long. Per the germline V gene, CDR1 is TSWWSYY and CDR2 is QGS. The V end was cut by 0 bases, the J end by 3 bases, with 26 bases between. CDR3 nucleotide sequence: TGTGCTCTTGGGGAACTAGCTCCTACTGGAGGTGTACTGACCCCCGATAAACTCATCTTT. Protein: CALGELAPTGGVLTPDKLIF.

The V gene is TRDV1, the J gene TRDJ1; 9 bases are shared with TRDD2. Germline V gives CDR1 TSWWSYY, CDR2 QGS. This CDR3 region has 19 residues. Trimming took 5 bases from V and 0 from J; bases not matched to a gene: 16. CDR3 in amino acids: CALGRYTFLPGDYTDKLIF. Here the CDR3 DNA reads TGTGCTCTTGGGCGCTATACCTTCCTACCTGGGGATTACACCGATAAACTCATCTTT.

This clone was found a few times. The chain is built from TRDV1 and TRDJ1, with D uncertain. Germline V gene data show CDR1 as TSWWSYY and CDR2 as QGS. The CDR3 spans 15 residues. Deletions cut 2 bases from V and 1 base from J, with 11 bases between. The DNA for the CDR3 is TGTGCTCTTGGGGAATGCGCTAAGTCCACCGATAAACTCATCTTT. Protein sequence: CALGECAKSTDKLIF.

This chain connects TRDV1 to TRDJ1; 12 nucleotides line up with TRDD3. The V gene's germline CDR1 is TSWWSYY and CDR2 QGS. The CDR3 sequence is 22 residues long. The V gene end was trimmed by 0 bases and the J gene end by 3 bases; junction bases not matched to a gene: 20. The CDR3 is CALGELFSLSLTGGYSSDKLIF. The CDR3, as DNA: TGTGCTCTTGGGGAACTTTTCTCTCTTTCACTTACTGGGGGATACTCTTCCGATAAACTCATCTTT.